This T cell receptor (beta chain) is from a study of T cells in localized non-small cell lung cancer. The study's findings and limits: In adjacent lung appeared a median around 56 of the top 100 tumor clones.

TCRdb's table, derived via immunoSEQ multiplex PCR, lists solely in-frame clones and lacks some. The table includes around 9,600 clones, 92% detected once. On this clone itself: Its target is not known.

The CDR3 has 13 residues. The ends were cut back, 6 bases at V and 6 bases at J, with 9 bases in the middle. In germline, CDR1 is LGHNA, CDR2 YSLEER. This material consisted of peripheral blood, taken before any cancer treatment. The chain couples TRBV4-3 to TRBJ1-6, with D hard to call. This TCR derives from a woman aged 40-69 years with stage I squamous cell lung carcinoma. This chain's CDR3 is CASSGLTNSPLHF. In nucleotides, the CDR3 is TGCGCCAGCAGTGGCCTCACTAATTCACCCCTCCACTTT.